Below, 14 T cell receptor beta chains from the same sample are listed, as sequenced in a study of cytomegalovirus exposure and HLA in healthy donors. PCR was performed using 60 Vbeta and 13 Jbeta primers. Generated by immunoSEQ multiplex PCR, the TCRdb table keeps only in-frame clones and is missing some. This table lists around 97,000 clones. The sequenced sample was PBMCs. The receptor set was obtained from a man aged 40-49 years in good health and CMV-seronegative.

The V gene is TRBV7-9, the J gene TRBJ1-3; tentatively, D is TRBD1 (5 bases). CDR1 is SEHNR, CDR2 FQNEAQ, per germline (reference sequence). V was shortened by 7 bases and J by 6 bases, with 16 bases between the two germline ends. This CDR3 spans 14 amino acids. The CDR3 loop reads CASNLEQGINTIYF. In DNA form, the CDR3 reads TGTGCCAGCAACCTAGAGCAGGGAATAAACACCATATATTTT.

This chain links TRBV9 with TRBJ1-2; 7 positions match TRBD1. The V segment lost 4 bases and the J segment 7 bases; nucleotides outside the gene matches: 7. CDR3 length: 13 residues. CDR1 is SGDLS, CDR2 YYNGEE, per germline. The CDR3 DNA reads TGTGCCAGCAGCTCCGGACAGGATCCTGGCTACACCTTC. This translates into CASSSGQDPGYTF.

The chain carries TRBV6-5 and TRBJ2-7, with 8 bases aligning to TRBD1. The CDR3 loop spans 15 amino acids. Losses at the gene ends were 5 bases for V and 3 bases for J; bases not matched to a gene: 9. The V gene's germline CDR1 is MNHEY and CDR2 SVGAGI. The CDR3 DNA follows: TGTGCCAGCAGTCCTCATGGACAGGGTTTCTACGAGCAGTACTTC. This gives the protein CASSPHGQGFYEQYF.

The CDR3 DNA follows: TGTGCCAGCAGTGAGGGACAGAGCTCTAATGAAAAACTGTTTTTT. This encodes CASSEGQSSNEKLFF. The chain has TRBV6-1 and TRBJ1-4; 7 bases align to TRBD1. Germline CDR1 MNHNS, CDR2 SASEGT. Unmatched junction bases numbered 4, after V lost 3 bases and J lost 3 bases. This CDR3 contains 15 residues.

The V and J genes are TRBV11-3 and TRBJ1-1; 7 bases agree with TRBD1. The V gene end was trimmed by 4 bases and the J gene end by 6 bases; junction bases not matched to a gene: 5. The germline V gene encodes CDR1 SGHNT and CDR2 YENEEA. The CDR3 has 13 residues. The CDR3 reads CASSSLTGSEAFF. Here the CDR3 DNA reads TGTGCCAGCAGCTCTTTGACAGGGTCTGAAGCTTTCTTT.

This chain joins TRBV18 and TRBJ1-1; D gene unclear. Germline values: CDR1 KGHSH, CDR2 LQKENI. Trimming pared 5 bases from V and 3 bases from J, leaving 10 bases between. The CDR3 runs 13 residues. The CDR3 loop is CASSSSADTEAFF. CDR3 bases: TGTGCCAGCTCATCCTCGGCGGACACTGAAGCTTTCTTT.

This chain uses TRBV30 with TRBJ1-2; D is uncertain. Trimming left V 1 base short and J 4 bases short, with 10 bases between. The germline gives CDR1 GTSNPN, CDR2 SVGIG (reference sequence). The CDR3 is 13 amino acids. For the CDR3, the DNA is TGTGCCTGGAGTGGAGGGTCTGGCTATGGCTACACCTTC. Amino acid sequence: CAWSGGSGYGYTF. Complete variable domain (other parts from reference TRBV30 and TRBJ1-2): SQTIHQWPATLVQPVGSPLSLECTVEGTSNPNLYWYRQAAGRGLQLLFYSVGIGQISSEVPQNLSASRPQDRQFILSSKKLLLSDSGFYLCAWSGGSGYGYTFGSGTRLTVV.

The chain joins TRBV7-2 to TRBJ1-6; maybe TRBD1 (5 bases). This CDR3 has 17 amino acids. In germline, CDR1 is SGHTA, CDR2 FQGNSA. V dropped 1 base and J dropped 4 bases, with 14 bases sitting between them. The CDR3, as DNA: TGTGCCAGCAGCTTAGGGGGGGTAGGGCAGTATAATTCACCCCTCCACTTT. Translating gives CASSLGGVGQYNSPLHF.

This chain uses TRBV4-3 with TRBJ2-7; D may be TRBD2 (6 bases). Trimming took 0 bases from V and 2 from J, leaving 11 bases between them. Germline CDR1 and CDR2: LGHNA and YSLEER. The CDR3 runs 15 residues. The CDR3 loop reads CASSQDPAGTYEQYF. CDR3 bases: TGCGCCAGCAGCCAAGACCCAGCGGGTACCTACGAGCAGTACTTC.

The chain joins TRBV4-3 to TRBJ1-2; 7 bases agree with TRBD1. CDR1 and CDR2 (germline): LGHNA, YSLEER. This CDR3 spans 15 amino acids. Trimming took 2 bases from V and 4 from J; bases not matched to a gene: 7. CDR3 sequence reads: CASSQNRGSSYGYTF. For the CDR3, the DNA is TGCGCCAGCAGCCAAAACAGGGGATCTAGCTATGGCTACACCTTC.

V and J are TRBV10-3 and TRBJ2-7; 10 nucleotides agree with TRBD1. V lost 11 bases, J lost 5 bases, and 9 bases stayed unmatched. CDR1 and CDR2 (germline): ENHRY, SYGVKD. The CDR3 is made up of 13 amino acids. CDR3 DNA sequence: TGTGCCGCCTGCGACAGGGGGCTCCACGAGCAGTACTTC. Its translation is CAACDRGLHEQYF.

A remark on this clone: This sample includes further DNA sequences coding for the same CDR3. The gene calls are TRBV2 and TRBJ2-3, with a tentative D call TRBD2 (7 bases). CDR1 is SNHLY, CDR2 FYNNEI, per germline. The V end was cut by 6 bases, the J end by 14 bases, with 18 bases between. CDR3 length equals 12 residues. CDR3 nucleotides: TGTGCCAGCAGGACGGGGGGCGCCATTCGGTATTTT. The encoded protein is CASRTGGAIRYF.

This chain joins TRBV6-6 and TRBJ2-7; a weak D match, TRBD1 (6 bases). The CDR3 length is 14 residues. Per the germline V gene, CDR1 is MNHNY and CDR2 is SVGAGI (reference sequence). V was clipped by 6 bases and J by 7 bases, with 19 bases between them. The CDR3 spells CASRANRAGGEQYF. CDR3 coding DNA: TGTGCCAGCAGGGCTAACAGGGCCGGCGGGGAGCAGTACTTC.

V is TRBV12-5 and J is TRBJ2-5; 7 bases map to TRBD2. Per the germline V gene, CDR1 is LGHNT and CDR2 is FRNRAP. Germline trimming cut 6 bases from V and 2 bases from J; bases unmatched to any gene: 9. The CDR3 runs 15 residues. As DNA, the CDR3 is TGTGCTAGTGGCGTGGGGGGGTTTGAACAAGAGACCCAGTACTTC. Translating gives CASGVGGFEQETQYF.